Shown below are 17 T cell receptor beta chains from a single sample sequenced in a study of blood T cells in healthy people across ages. Primers used in a second PCR of about 6 to 11 cycles were a sample-barcoded 5' primer and a J-beta primer mix. MiXCR was run by TCRdb on the 5' RACE reads, yielding one entry per CDR3 protein. The sample consists of around 1.1 million distinct CDR3 sequences, more than 30% of them appearing once. The sequencing input was blood. All receptors come from a man younger than 30 in good health.

This clonotype showed up many times. A much more abundant neighbour one base away suggests this may be a read error. The chain employs TRBV7-2 and TRBJ2-7; no clear D gene. Deletions cut 5 bases from V and 2 bases from J, with 13 bases between. CDR1 and CDR2 (germline): SGHTA, FQGNSA. The CDR3 runs to 14 residues. The CDR3 sequence: CASSVTGGTYEQYF. The DNA for the CDR3 is TGTGCCAGCAGCGTAACGGGTGGGACCTACGAGCAGTACTTC. The full variable domain, completed using reference TRBV7-2 and TRBJ2-7, is GAGVSQSPSNKVTEKGKDVELRCDPISGHTALYWYRQSLGQGLEFLIYFQGNSAPDKSGLPSDRFSAERTGGSVSTLTIQRTQQEDSAVYLCASSVTGGTYEQYFGPGTRLTVT.

The chain links TRBV3-1 to TRBJ2-1, with a weak D call TRBD1 (5 bases). With 8 bases removed from V and 9 bases from J, the gap between germline ends came to 11 bases. The CDR3 runs 11 residues. The germline V gene has CDR1 LGHDT and CDR2 YNNKEL (reference sequence). The CDR3 region is CASPGGAEQFF. In DNA form, the CDR3 reads TGTGCCAGCCCAGGTGGGGCTGAGCAGTTCTTC.

This clonotype was seen ten or more times. The chain recombines TRBV5-1 with TRBJ1-2, with D hard to call. The V end was cut by 0 bases, the J end by 3 bases, with 15 bases between. Germline CDR1 and CDR2: SGHRS and YFSETQ. This CDR3 contains 16 residues. The CDR3 nucleotides are TGCGCCAGCAGCTTGGCTTCTGGGGTAGTAGACTATGGCTACACCTTC. Its translation: CASSLASGVVDYGYTF.

This clonotype was seen a few times. The chain links TRBV4-2 to TRBJ1-2, with unresolved D. CDR1 LGHNA and CDR2 YNFKEQ come from the germline V gene. Trimming pared 4 bases from V and 4 bases from J, leaving 10 bases between. The CDR3 has 13 amino acids. CDR3 amino acids: CASSRRQTYGYTF. CDR3 DNA: TGTGCCAGCAGCCGCCGGCAGACCTATGGCTACACCTTC.

The chain recombines TRBV12-3 or TRBV12-4 with TRBJ1-2; 9 nucleotides align to TRBD1. V trimming: 6 bases; J trimming: 4 bases; junction bases outside the gene matches: 9. The CDR3 length is 15 residues. For the CDR3, the DNA is TGTGCCAGCAGCAGGGACAGGGAATTTCGCTATGGCTACACCTTC. Translated: CASSRDREFRYGYTF.

This chain joins TRBV12-3 or TRBV12-4 and TRBJ1-1, with 7 positions matching TRBD1. There are 14 residues in the CDR3. The trim removed 2 bases at V and 3 bases at J, leaving 3 bases unmatched. The CDR3 sequence: CASSLKGADTEAFF. The CDR3, as DNA: TGTGCCAGCAGTTTAAAGGGGGCCGACACTGAAGCTTTCTTT.

DNA for the CDR3: TGTGCCACCAGCAGAGATGGTCATAACTATGGCTACACCTTC. Amino acids: CATSRDGHNYGYTF. The chain links TRBV15 to TRBJ1-2; D is unclear. Trimming cost V 0 bases and J 1 base, with 6 bases left between them. The CDR3 has 14 residues. Germline values: CDR1 LNHNV, CDR2 YYDKDF (reference sequence).

The CDR3: CASSQEPGTGNEQFF. The CDR3, as DNA: TGCGCCAGCAGCCAAGAACCCGGGACAGGGAATGAGCAGTTCTTC. This chain joins TRBV4-3 and TRBJ2-1; 9 bases fit TRBD1. This CDR3 region has 15 residues. CDR1 and CDR2 (germline): LGHNA, YSLEER. Trimming took 0 bases from V and 7 from J; bases not matched to a gene: 4.

This clonotype was seen a few times. The chain uses TRBV7-6 and TRBJ2-3; D gene unclear. This CDR3 is 13 amino acids long. Trimming pared 5 bases from V and 5 bases from J, leaving 11 bases between. Germline V gene lookup returns CDR1 SGHVS and CDR2 FNYEAQ. The CDR3 region is CASSATPGDTQYF. The CDR3 DNA reads as TGTGCCAGCAGCGCGACTCCGGGAGATACGCAGTATTTT. Complete variable domain (other parts from reference TRBV7-6 and TRBJ2-3): GAGVSQSPRYKVTKRGQDVALRCDPISGHVSLYWYRQALGQGPEFLTYFNYEAQQDKSGLPNDRFSAERPEGSISTLTIQRTEQRDSAMYRCASSATPGDTQYFGPGTRLTVL.

J is TRBJ2-2 and V is TRBV6-6; a possible D gene is TRBD2 (5 bases). V lost 0 bases and J 3 bases, leaving 11 bases between the germline ends. The CDR3 covers 16 residues. CDR1 MNHNY and CDR2 SVGAGI come from the germline V gene (reference sequence). The CDR3 DNA sequence: TGTGCCAGCAGTTACTCGGGAGTAGACCACACCGGGGAGCTGTTTTTT. Amino acids: CASSYSGVDHTGELFF.

This clonotype was counted a single time. Its ends do not fully match the called genes, so a read error is possible. The chain has TRBV4-1 and TRBJ1-5, with a possible D match to TRBD1 (6 bases). Per the germline V gene, CDR1 is MGHRA and CDR2 is YSYEKL. The CDR3 runs 18 residues. CDR3 DNA: TGCGCCAGCAGCCACCAAACCCGCCGGACAGTAGTTCCTCAGCCCCGGCATTTT. Protein sequence: CASSHQTRRTVVPQPRHF.

About this clonotype: A much larger clone differs from this one at a single base, so this may be a read error. The chain employs TRBV12-3 or TRBV12-4 and TRBJ2-1; D is possibly TRBD1 (6 bases). The J call may be mistaken, given a closer DNA end match to TRBJ2-7. The CDR3 sequence is 12 residues long. Here the CDR3 DNA reads TGTGCCAGCAGCTCAGGGGTCGATGAGCAGTACTTC. Protein sequence: CASSSGVDEQYF.

The chain combines TRBV3-1 with TRBJ2-5, with 8 bases identical to TRBD1. The CDR3 totals 14 residues. V dropped 4 bases and J dropped 3; count of bases not matched to a gene: 4. Germline V gives CDR1 LGHDT, CDR2 YNNKEL (reference sequence). CDR3: CASSPRQGKETQYF. DNA for the CDR3: TGTGCCAGCAGCCCTCGACAGGGGAAAGAGACCCAGTACTTC.

This clonotype was seen a few times. The V and J genes are TRBV29-1 and TRBJ1-2, with D unresolved. Germline V gene lookup returns CDR1 SQVTM and CDR2 ANQGSEA. The CDR3 spans 13 residues. Trimming left V 3 bases short and J 3 bases short, with 11 bases between. The CDR3 spells CSVEGTNDYGYTF. Written as DNA, the CDR3 is TGCAGCGTTGAGGGTACCAATGACTATGGCTACACCTTC. Full variable domain (rest looked up from reference TRBV29-1 and TRBJ1-2): SAVISQKPSRDICQRGTSLTIQCQVDSQVTMMFWYRQQPGQSLTLIATANQGSEATYESGFVIDKFPISRPNLTFSTLTVSNMSPEDSSIYLCSVEGTNDYGYTFGSGTRLTVV.

The chain combines TRBV30 with TRBJ1-1; D ambiguous. The CDR3 totals 16 residues. From germline, CDR1 is GTSNPN and CDR2 SVGIG (reference sequence). Trimming left V 7 bases short and J 2 bases short, with 23 bases between. CDR3 region: CASYRSVGNLNTEAFF. The DNA for the CDR3 is TGTGCCTCCTACCGGTCGGTTGGGAACCTAAACACTGAAGCTTTCTTT.

This clonotype was seen a few times. V and J are TRBV6-2 or TRBV6-3 and TRBJ1-1; D possibly corresponds to TRBD1 (6 bases). The CDR3 runs to 12 residues. Looked up from germline, CDR1 is MNHEY and CDR2 is SVGEGT. The V end was cut by 8 bases, the J end by 4 bases, with 11 bases between. The CDR3 coding sequence is TGTGCCAGCGCTACAGGGAGCACTGAAGCTTTCTTT. The encoded protein is CASATGSTEAFF.

This chain joins TRBV4-3 and TRBJ1-5; D may be TRBD1 (6 bases). Trimming left V 0 bases short and J 7 bases short, with 10 bases between. This CDR3 has 14 residues. The germline CDR1 and CDR2 sequences are LGHNA and YSLEER. The CDR3 nucleotides read TGCGCCAGCAGCCAAGAGAGAGGGGGGCAGCCCCAGCATTTT. Translation gives CASSQERGGQPQHF.